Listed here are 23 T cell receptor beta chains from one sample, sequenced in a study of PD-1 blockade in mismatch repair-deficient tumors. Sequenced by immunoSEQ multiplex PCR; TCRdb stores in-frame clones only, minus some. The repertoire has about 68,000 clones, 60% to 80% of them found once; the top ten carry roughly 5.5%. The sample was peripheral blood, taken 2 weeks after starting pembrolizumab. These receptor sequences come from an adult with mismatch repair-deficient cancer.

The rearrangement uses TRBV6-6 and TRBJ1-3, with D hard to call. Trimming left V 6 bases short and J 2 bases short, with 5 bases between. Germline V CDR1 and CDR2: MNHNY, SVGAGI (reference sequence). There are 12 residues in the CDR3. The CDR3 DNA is TGTGCCAGCAGGGTAACTGGAAACACCATATATTTT. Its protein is CASRVTGNTIYF.

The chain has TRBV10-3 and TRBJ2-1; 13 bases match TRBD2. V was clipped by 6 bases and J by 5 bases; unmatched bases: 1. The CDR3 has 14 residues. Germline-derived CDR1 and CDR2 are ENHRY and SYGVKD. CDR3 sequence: CAIRGTSGDNEQFF. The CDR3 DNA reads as TGTGCCATCAGGGGGACTAGCGGGGACAATGAGCAGTTCTTC.

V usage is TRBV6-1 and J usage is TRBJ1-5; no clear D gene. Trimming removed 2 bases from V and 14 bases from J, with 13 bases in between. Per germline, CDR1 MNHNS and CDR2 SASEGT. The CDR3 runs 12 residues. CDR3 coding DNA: TGTGCCAGCAGTGAACTCATCCAGGTCGAGCATTTT. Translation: CASSELIQVEHF.

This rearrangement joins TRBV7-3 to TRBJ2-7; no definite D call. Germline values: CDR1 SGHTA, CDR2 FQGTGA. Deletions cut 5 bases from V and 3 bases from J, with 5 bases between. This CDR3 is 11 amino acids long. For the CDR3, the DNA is TGTGCCAGCAGCCGAAACTACGAGCAGTACTTC. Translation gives CASSRNYEQYF.

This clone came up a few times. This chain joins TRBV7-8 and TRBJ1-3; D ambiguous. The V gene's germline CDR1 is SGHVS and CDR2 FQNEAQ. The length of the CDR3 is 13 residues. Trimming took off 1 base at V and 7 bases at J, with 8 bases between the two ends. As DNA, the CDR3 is TGTGCCAGCAGCTTAGTCGGGGTCAACACCATATATTTT. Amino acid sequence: CASSLVGVNTIYF. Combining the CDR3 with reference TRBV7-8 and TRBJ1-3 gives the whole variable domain GAGVSQSPRYKVAKRGQDVALRCDPISGHVSLFWYQQALGQGPEFLTYFQNEAQLDKSGLPSDRFFAERPEGSVSTLKIQRTQQEDSAVYLCASSLVGVNTIYFGEGSWLTVV.

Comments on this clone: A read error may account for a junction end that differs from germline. CDR3 amino acids: CASSSTYTWSTGAGLF. CDR3 sequence (DNA): TGTGCCAGCAGCTCGACTTACACTTGGTCCACGGGGGCGGGGCTCTTT. The chain is built from TRBV7-2 and TRBJ1-1; the D gene is possibly TRBD1 (6 bases). The germline gives CDR1 SGHTA, CDR2 FQGNSA. This CDR3 is built from 16 residues.

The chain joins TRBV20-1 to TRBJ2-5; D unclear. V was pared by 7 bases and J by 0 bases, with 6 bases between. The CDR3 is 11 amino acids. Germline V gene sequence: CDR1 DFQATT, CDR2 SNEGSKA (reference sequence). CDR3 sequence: CSVLNQETQYF. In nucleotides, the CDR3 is TGCAGTGTGCTTAACCAAGAGACCCAGTACTTC.

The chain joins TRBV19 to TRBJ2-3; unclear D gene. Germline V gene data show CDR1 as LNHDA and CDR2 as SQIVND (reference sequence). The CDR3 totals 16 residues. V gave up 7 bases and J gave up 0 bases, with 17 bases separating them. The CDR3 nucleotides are TGTGCCAGTAAGGAGAGAGGACCCACTAGCACAGATACGCAGTATTTT. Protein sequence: CASKERGPTSTDTQYF.

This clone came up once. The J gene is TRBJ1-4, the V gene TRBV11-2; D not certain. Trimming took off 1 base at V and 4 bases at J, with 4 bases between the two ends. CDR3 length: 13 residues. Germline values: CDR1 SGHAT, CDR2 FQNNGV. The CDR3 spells CASSLGINEKLFF. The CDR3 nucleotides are TGTGCCAGCAGCTTAGGGATTAATGAAAAACTGTTTTTT.

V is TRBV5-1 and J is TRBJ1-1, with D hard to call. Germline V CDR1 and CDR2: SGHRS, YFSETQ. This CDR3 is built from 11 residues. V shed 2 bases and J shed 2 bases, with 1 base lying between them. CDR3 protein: CASSLNTEAFF. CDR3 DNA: TGCGCCAGCAGCTTAAACACTGAAGCTTTCTTT.

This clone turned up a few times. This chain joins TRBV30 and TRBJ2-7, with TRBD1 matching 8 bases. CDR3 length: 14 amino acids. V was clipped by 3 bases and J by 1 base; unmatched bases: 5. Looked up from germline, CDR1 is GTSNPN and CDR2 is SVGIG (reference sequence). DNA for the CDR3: TGTGCCTGGAGGGACCGGGACAGGTCCTACGAGCAGTACTTC. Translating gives CAWRDRDRSYEQYF.

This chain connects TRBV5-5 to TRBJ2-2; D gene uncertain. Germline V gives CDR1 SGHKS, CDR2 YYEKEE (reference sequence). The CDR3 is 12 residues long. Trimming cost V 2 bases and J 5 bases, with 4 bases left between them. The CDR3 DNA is TGTGCCAGCAGCTTTGGGACCGGGGAGCTGTTTTTT. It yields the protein CASSFGTGELFF.

The CDR3 region is CASSLAWLAGDITGELFF. In DNA form, the CDR3 reads TGCGCCAGCAGCTTGGCCTGGCTAGCGGGAGATATCACCGGGGAGCTGTTTTTT. This sequence joins TRBV5-1 and TRBJ2-2, with 10 bases matching TRBD2. Germline CDR1 reads SGHRS; CDR2 reads YFSETQ. V was clipped by 0 bases and J by 4 bases; unmatched bases: 9. There are 18 residues in the CDR3.

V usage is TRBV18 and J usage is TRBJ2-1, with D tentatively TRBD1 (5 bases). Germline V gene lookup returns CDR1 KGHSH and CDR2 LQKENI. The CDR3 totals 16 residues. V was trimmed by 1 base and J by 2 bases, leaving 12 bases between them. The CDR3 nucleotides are TGTGCCAGCTCACCACTATCCCAGGGTACCTACAATGAGCAGTTCTTC. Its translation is CASSPLSQGTYNEQFF.

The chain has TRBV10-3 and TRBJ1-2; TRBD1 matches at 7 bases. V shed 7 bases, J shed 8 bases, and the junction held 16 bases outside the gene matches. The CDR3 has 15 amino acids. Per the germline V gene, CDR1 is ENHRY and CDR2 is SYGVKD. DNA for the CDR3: TGTGCCATCAAGGATGACAGGGTGATGATTTTGGGCTACACCTTC. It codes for CAIKDDRVMILGYTF.

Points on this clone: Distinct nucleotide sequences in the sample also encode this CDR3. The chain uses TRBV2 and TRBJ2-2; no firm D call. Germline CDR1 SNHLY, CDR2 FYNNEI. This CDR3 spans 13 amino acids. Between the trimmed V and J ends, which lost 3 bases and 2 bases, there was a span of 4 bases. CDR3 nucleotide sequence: TGTGCCAGCAGTGAGGGTAACACCGGGGAGCTGTTTTTT. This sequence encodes CASSEGNTGELFF.

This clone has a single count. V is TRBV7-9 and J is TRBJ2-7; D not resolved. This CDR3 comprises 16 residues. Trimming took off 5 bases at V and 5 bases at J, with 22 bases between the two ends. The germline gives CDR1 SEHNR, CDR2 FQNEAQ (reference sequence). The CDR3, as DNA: TGTGCCAGCAGCCCGTCTCGGGCAGGTAGTATTCACGAGCAGTACTTC. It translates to CASSPSRAGSIHEQYF. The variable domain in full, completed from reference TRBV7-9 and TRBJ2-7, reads DTGVSQNPRHKITKRGQNVTFRCDPISEHNRLYWYRQTLGQGPEFLTYFQNEAQLEKSRLLSDRFSAERPKGSFSTLEIQRTEQGDSAMYLCASSPSRAGSIHEQYFGPGTRLTVT.

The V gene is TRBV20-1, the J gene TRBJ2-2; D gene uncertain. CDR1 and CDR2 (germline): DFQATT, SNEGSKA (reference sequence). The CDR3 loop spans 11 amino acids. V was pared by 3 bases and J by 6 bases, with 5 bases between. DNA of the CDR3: TGCAGTGCTAGCGGGTCCGGGGAGCTGTTTTTT. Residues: CSASGSGELFF.

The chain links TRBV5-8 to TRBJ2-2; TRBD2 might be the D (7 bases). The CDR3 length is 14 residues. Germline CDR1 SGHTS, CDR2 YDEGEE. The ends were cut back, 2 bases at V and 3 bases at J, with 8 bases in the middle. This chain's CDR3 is CASSFGGHTGELFF. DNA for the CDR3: TGTGCCAGCAGCTTCGGGGGGCACACCGGGGAGCTGTTTTTT.

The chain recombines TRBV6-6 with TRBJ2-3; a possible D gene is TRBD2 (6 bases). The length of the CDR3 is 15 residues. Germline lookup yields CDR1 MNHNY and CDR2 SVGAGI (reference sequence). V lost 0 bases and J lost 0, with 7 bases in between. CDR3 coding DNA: TGTGCCAGCAGTTACTCGAGCGGGAGCACAGATACGCAGTATTTT. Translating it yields CASSYSSGSTDTQYF.

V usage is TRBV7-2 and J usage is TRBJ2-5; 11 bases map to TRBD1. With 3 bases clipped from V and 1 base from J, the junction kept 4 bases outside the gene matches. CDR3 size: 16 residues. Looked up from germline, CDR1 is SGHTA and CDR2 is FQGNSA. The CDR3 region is CASSLGGTGGQETQYF. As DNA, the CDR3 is TGTGCCAGCAGCTTGGGCGGGACAGGGGGCCAAGAGACCCAGTACTTC.

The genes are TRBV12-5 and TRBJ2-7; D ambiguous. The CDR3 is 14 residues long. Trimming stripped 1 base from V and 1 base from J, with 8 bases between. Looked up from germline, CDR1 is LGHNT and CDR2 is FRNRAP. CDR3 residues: CASGLDSLSYEQYF. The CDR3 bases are TGTGCTAGTGGTTTGGACTCCCTTTCCTACGAGCAGTACTTC.

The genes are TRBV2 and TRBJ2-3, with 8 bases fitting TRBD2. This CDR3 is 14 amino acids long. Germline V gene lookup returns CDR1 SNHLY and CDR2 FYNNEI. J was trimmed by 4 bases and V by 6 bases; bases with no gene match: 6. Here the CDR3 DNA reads TGTGCCAGCAGGCCAGCGGGGGTGTCAGATACGCAGTATTTT. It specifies CASRPAGVSDTQYF.